This is a list of T cell receptor beta chains from one sample in a study of neurological immune-mediated disorders. MiXCR, run by TCRdb on the 5' RACE reads, gives a single entry per CDR3 protein. The sample consists of 40,000 or so distinct CDR3 sequences, about 2.3% of them appearing once. Sequencing used PBMCs. All receptors come from a man aged 50 to 60 with multiple sclerosis. CDR3s include the opening cysteine and the closing phenylalanine or tryptophan. The D gene is left open where the match is weak. Clone size is given for some rows only: seen once, a few or many times, or a class if the clone is expanded.

clone_size: medium-sized
j_call: TRBJ1-1
d_call: .
v_call: TRBV10-1
cdr3_aa: CASSENLLNTEAFF
cdr3_nt: TGCGCCAGCAGTGAAAACCTATTGAACACTGAAGCTTTCTTT

clone_size: many
j_call: TRBJ1-2
d_call: .
v_call: TRBV5-1
cdr3_aa: CASSRGRGDGYTF
cdr3_nt: TGCGCCAGCAGCCGGGGACGGGGAGATGGCTACACCTTC

clone_size: many
j_call: TRBJ1-1
d_call: .
v_call: TRBV5-5
cdr3_aa: CASSFGRREDTEAFF
cdr3_nt: TGTGCCAGCAGCTTCGGACGGAGGGAGGACACTGAAGCTTTCTTT

clone_size: many
j_call: TRBJ2-3
d_call: .
v_call: TRBV11-2
cdr3_aa: CASSLGGTGTDTQYF
cdr3_nt: TGTGCCAGCAGCTTAGGGGGAACAGGCACAGATACGCAGTATTTT

clone_size: many
j_call: TRBJ1-4
d_call: .
v_call: TRBV3-1
cdr3_aa: CASSQVRRAATNEKLFF
cdr3_nt: TGTGCCAGCAGCCAAGTCAGGAGGGCTGCAACTAATGAAAAACTGTTTTTT

clone_size: many
j_call: TRBJ2-2
d_call: TRBD2
v_call: TRBV4-1
cdr3_aa: CASSHAGAGENTGELFF
cdr3_nt: TGCGCCAGCAGCCACGCCGGGGCGGGGGAGAACACCGGGGAGCTGTTTTTT

clone_size: many
j_call: TRBJ1-6
d_call: TRBD1
v_call: TRBV7-9
cdr3_aa: CASSTGTGVRSPLHF
cdr3_nt: TGTGCCAGCAGCACTGGGACAGGGGTGAGGTCACCCCTCCACTTT

clone_size: many
j_call: TRBJ1-6
d_call: .
v_call: TRBV7-8
cdr3_aa: CASSLVGRGDSPLNF
cdr3_nt: TGTGCCAGCAGCTTAGTTGGGAGGGGGGATTCACCCCTCAACTTT

clone_size: many
j_call: TRBJ2-6
d_call: .
v_call: TRBV9
cdr3_aa: CASSVKGAGANVLTF
cdr3_nt: TGTGCCAGCAGCGTTAAGGGGGCTGGGGCCAACGTCCTGACTTTC

clone_size: .
j_call: TRBJ1-5
d_call: .
v_call: TRBV3-1
cdr3_aa: CASSQEAIGRRSQPQHF
cdr3_nt: TGTGCCAGCAGCCAAGAAGCAATAGGGCGAAGGAGTCAGCCCCAGCATTTT

clone_size: many
j_call: TRBJ1-4
d_call: .
v_call: TRBV5-1
cdr3_aa: CASRVGRTYEKLFF
cdr3_nt: TGCGCCAGCAGGGTGGGCAGGACCTACGAAAAACTGTTTTTT

clone_size: many
j_call: TRBJ1-1
d_call: .
v_call: TRBV6-6
cdr3_aa: CASRKDTEAFF
cdr3_nt: TGTGCCAGCAGGAAAGACACTGAAGCTTTCTTT

clone_size: few
j_call: TRBJ1-2
d_call: .
v_call: TRBV20-1
cdr3_aa: CSGQKTSEDGYTF
cdr3_nt: TGCAGTGGCCAGAAGACCTCAGAGGATGGCTACACCTTC

clone_size: many
j_call: TRBJ1-3
d_call: .
v_call: TRBV3-1
cdr3_aa: CASSQDIGNTIYF
cdr3_nt: TGTGCCAGCAGCCAAGATATAGGAAACACCATATATTTT

clone_size: many
j_call: TRBJ2-4
d_call: TRBD1
v_call: TRBV7-2
cdr3_aa: CASRPNRGRNIQYF
cdr3_nt: TGTGCCAGCAGGCCTAACAGGGGGCGGAACATTCAGTACTTC

clone_size: many
j_call: TRBJ2-1
d_call: TRBD2
v_call: TRBV4-1
cdr3_aa: CASSRDRGGNNEQFF
cdr3_nt: TGCGCCAGCAGCCGAGACCGGGGGGGAAACAATGAGCAGTTCTTC

clone_size: many
j_call: TRBJ2-5
d_call: .
v_call: TRBV7-9
cdr3_aa: CASSPEGGLTKTQYF
cdr3_nt: TGTGCCAGCAGCCCAGAAGGCGGGCTCACGAAGACCCAGTACTTC

clone_size: many
j_call: TRBJ2-2
d_call: TRBD2
v_call: TRBV11-2
cdr3_aa: CASSLDPAGVTGELFF
cdr3_nt: TGTGCCAGCAGCTTAGATCCAGCGGGGGTCACCGGGGAGCTGTTTTTT

clone_size: many
j_call: TRBJ2-7
d_call: .
v_call: TRBV4-1
cdr3_aa: CASSQISGPYEQYF
cdr3_nt: TGCGCCAGCAGCCAGATAAGCGGCCCCTACGAGCAGTACTTC

clone_size: few
j_call: TRBJ2-1
d_call: .
v_call: TRBV7-9
cdr3_aa: CASSLEALASNTNEQFF
cdr3_nt: TGTGCCAGCAGCTTAGAGGCCCTAGCCAGTAATACCAATGAGCAGTTCTTC

clone_size: medium-sized
j_call: TRBJ2-2
d_call: .
v_call: TRBV4-1
cdr3_aa: CASSRPSGGQGTGELFF
cdr3_nt: TGCGCCAGCAGCCGACCCAGCGGGGGACAGGGCACCGGGGAGCTGTTTTTT

clone_size: many
j_call: TRBJ2-3
d_call: .
v_call: TRBV20-1
cdr3_aa: CSARGSLWTDTQYF
cdr3_nt: TGCAGTGCTAGGGGGTCCCTGTGGACAGATACGCAGTATTTT

clone_size: many
j_call: TRBJ1-1
d_call: .
v_call: TRBV21-1
cdr3_aa: CASRQTGGNTEAFF
cdr3_nt: TGTGCCAGCAGACAAACAGGGGGGAACACTGAAGCTTTCTTT

clone_size: few
j_call: TRBJ2-7
d_call: TRBD1
v_call: TRBV5-1
cdr3_aa: CASSASGTGVMGPREQYF
cdr3_nt: TGCGCCAGCAGCGCGTCCGGGACAGGGGTCATGGGGCCGAGGGAGCAGTACTTC

clone_size: many
j_call: TRBJ2-3
d_call: .
v_call: TRBV10-3
cdr3_aa: CAIGKDTSTDTQYF
cdr3_nt: TGTGCCATCGGGAAGGACACTAGCACAGATACGCAGTATTTT

clone_size: many
j_call: TRBJ2-3
d_call: .
v_call: TRBV7-2
cdr3_aa: CASSLSRVSTDTQYF
cdr3_nt: TGTGCCAGCAGCTTGTCGCGGGTTAGCACAGATACGCAGTATTTT